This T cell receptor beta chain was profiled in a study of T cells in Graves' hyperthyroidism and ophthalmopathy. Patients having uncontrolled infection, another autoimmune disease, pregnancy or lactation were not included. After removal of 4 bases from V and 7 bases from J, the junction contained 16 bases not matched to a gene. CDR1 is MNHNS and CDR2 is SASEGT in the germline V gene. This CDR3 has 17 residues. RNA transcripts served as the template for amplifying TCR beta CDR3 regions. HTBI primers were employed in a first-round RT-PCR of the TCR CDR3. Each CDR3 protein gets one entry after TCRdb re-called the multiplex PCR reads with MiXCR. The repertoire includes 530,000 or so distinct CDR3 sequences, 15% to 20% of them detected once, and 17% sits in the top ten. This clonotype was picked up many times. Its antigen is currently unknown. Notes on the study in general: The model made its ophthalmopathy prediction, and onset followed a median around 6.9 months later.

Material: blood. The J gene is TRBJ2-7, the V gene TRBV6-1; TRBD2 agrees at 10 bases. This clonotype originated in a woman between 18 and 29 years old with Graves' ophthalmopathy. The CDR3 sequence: CASSGRGLSGRAREQYF. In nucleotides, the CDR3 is TGTGCCAGCAGTGGCAGGGGGCTGAGCGGGAGGGCCAGGGAGCAGTACTTC.